Described below is a single T cell receptor beta chain sequence and its context. It lacks a known antigen. Base qualities are missing; no much larger clone stands one base away. The record originates from a study of blood T cell repertoires in COVID-19 (dated by TCRdb to 2018 to 2021). As for the study more broadly: Samples from collaborators originated in the United States, Italy and Spain and spanned both the acute and convalescent phases of COVID-19. Where available, HLA class I and class II types were obtained from metadata supplied by the sample provider rather than from assay-based typing. Nearly every sample came with metadata listing a de-identified subject ID, COVID-19 status, age in years and sex. The prospective study material was composed of cDNA or gDNA derived from T cells, B-cell-depleted T cells, or PBMCs. Samples came from the ongoing ImmuneRACE study (first 160 participants) plus 1,254 subjects from 6 global collaborators. The repertoires were released in a freely available public database intended as a resource for research on the immune response to SARS-CoV-2. Subjects who had been exposed to COVID-19, were actively infected with it, or had recovered from it provided the deeply sampled blood TCRbeta repertoires that made up the dataset.

The V and J ends are trimmed by 5 bases and 1 base, leaving 12 bases between them. CDR1 MNHEY and CDR2 SMNVEV were looked up in the germline V gene (reference sequence). Inclusive of the bounding cysteine and phenylalanine, the CDR3 is 15 residues long. Of the read, only the CDR3 DNA is kept; its 45 bases are in frame from base 1. Points the paper makes about the study in general: Clinical and demographic metadata were provided uncurated, with the amount varying by source and participant.

Participants in the prospective study were aged roughly 18 to 95 years, lived in 24 United States geographic areas, and enrolled through a virtual design. To assign participants to cohorts, the prospective study relied on clinical history that participants themselves reported in a screening survey and a study questionnaire. ImmuneRACE Cohort 3 recovered participants were defined by two consecutive negative NP/OP PCR tests, healthcare professional clearance, or symptom resolution. Mobile phlebotomists in the prospective study collected whole blood, serum and a nasopharyngeal or oropharyngeal swab from every participant. Prospective study participants could optionally give additional blood draws and questionnaires over an approximately two-month period. Blood samples from the prospective study were shipped frozen or at room temperature prior to DNA extraction. The immunoSEQ Assay, a bias-controlled multiplex PCR, was used to amplify TCRbeta CDR3 regions from genomic DNA. On the authors' methods: The number of nucleated cells in each sample was estimated by amplification of reference gene primers within the assay. To quantify the absolute abundance of each unique TCRbeta CDR3 rearrangement, sequence reads were collapsed and filtered. For each sample, productive Simpson clonality was calculated by taking the square root of Simpson's diversity index across productive rearrangements. The table comes from immuneACCESS by way of TCRdb, which keeps in-frame sequences with V and J called. Part of the clones is missing from these tables; in studies checked, under half for an unresolved V gene and the rest for unknown reasons. From that table come the V and J calls and clone size; the DNA was used to work out D and trimming. Present in this sample are about 170,000 clones, roughly 80% of which were seen just once. The ten largest clones take up approximately 12% of the sample.

The TCR originated in a man aged 50 or older who had recovered from COVID-19. The sample was PBMCs or T cells enriched from blood (not recorded which). The rearrangement combines TRBV27 with TRBJ2-1; perhaps TRBD2 is the D gene, with 6 bases matching. CDR3 region: CASSPGTVSYNEQFF. The DNA reads TGTGCCAGCAGTCCAGGGACTGTATCCTACAATGAGCAGTTCTTC.